Each of the 24 T cell receptor beta chains below was sequenced from the same sample in a study of T-cell memory formation after mild COVID-19. TCRdb redid the calling of the 5' RACE reads with MiXCR, one entry per CDR3 protein. The sample lists some 250,000 distinct CDR3 sequences; 8.5% to 9.5% were seen once. Material: PBMCs or a T cell subset sorted from them (not recorded which). These receptors all stem from a man younger than 30 who had mild COVID-19 (a few samples of this study predate the infection). Cell type and time point are not known.

This sequence joins TRBV12-5 and TRBJ2-1; D is uncertain. From germline, CDR1 is LGHNT and CDR2 FRNRAP. V dropped 6 bases and J dropped 9 bases, with 6 bases sitting between them. The CDR3 has 10 residues. In DNA, the CDR3 is TGTGCTAGTGGGTTACCTGAGCAGTTCTTC. Translating gives CASGLPEQFF.

The J gene is TRBJ2-7, the V gene TRBV5-1; D unresolved. The CDR3 covers 14 residues. Germline loops: CDR1 SGHRS, CDR2 YFSETQ. The V and J ends lost 6 bases and 5 bases respectively, with 18 bases between them. CDR3 in DNA: TGCGCCAGCACCCTCGGAGAAGGCTTCCACGAGCAGTACTTC. This gives the protein CASTLGEGFHEQYF.

This clonotype turned up a few times. This rearrangement joins TRBV7-2 to TRBJ2-5; 8 positions agree with TRBD1. Germline CDR1 is SGHTA and CDR2 is FQGNSA. With V trimmed by 5 bases and J by 5 bases, 4 bases remained unmatched. The CDR3 extends over 13 amino acids. DNA for the CDR3: TGTGCCAGCAGCCGCGGACAGGGCGAGACCCAGTACTTC. Its protein is CASSRGQGETQYF.

The chain couples TRBV12-3 or TRBV12-4 to TRBJ2-5; tentatively, D is TRBD2 (5 bases). V was cut by 4 bases and J by 0 bases, with 9 bases left in between. The CDR3 has 14 residues. The DNA for the CDR3 is TGTGCCAGCAGTTGGGGAGTGTACCAAGAGACCCAGTACTTC. It is translated as CASSWGVYQETQYF.

This clonotype was detected ten times or more. The chain uses TRBV12-3 or TRBV12-4 and TRBJ1-5; a weak D match, TRBD1 (6 bases). The CDR3 extends over 13 amino acids. V lost 1 base and J lost 6, with 7 bases in between. The CDR3 DNA is TGTGCCAGCAGTTTAGAGGGGGGTCAGCCCCAGCATTTT. Translated, it gives CASSLEGGQPQHF.

This clonotype has more than one count but fewer than ten. The chain combines TRBV11-2 with TRBJ1-1; a weak D match, TRBD1 (6 bases). CDR3 length: 13 residues. Trimming removed 6 bases from V and 3 bases from J, with 11 bases in between. Germline V gene sequence: CDR1 SGHAT, CDR2 FQNNGV. This CDR3 reads CASRSTGHTEAFF. The CDR3 DNA reads TGTGCCAGCAGATCGACAGGTCACACTGAAGCTTTCTTT.

This clonotype was found many times. The chain employs TRBV7-7 and TRBJ2-1; TRBD2 aligns across 7 bases. The CDR3 runs to 11 residues. CDR1 and CDR2 (germline): SSHAT, FNYEAQ (reference sequence). The V segment lost 5 bases and the J segment 9 bases; nucleotides outside the gene matches: 1. CDR3 residues: CASSGGGEQFF. CDR3 sequence (DNA): TGTGCCAGCAGCGGCGGGGGTGAGCAGTTCTTC.

The chain has TRBV7-9 and TRBJ2-3, with D unresolved. Germline assignment: CDR1 SEHNR and CDR2 FQNEAQ (reference sequence). Trimming cost V 5 bases and J 4 bases, with 7 bases left between them. CDR3 length: 12 residues. Here the CDR3 reads CASSRLPDTQYF. The CDR3, as DNA: TGTGCCAGCAGCCGCCTTCCAGATACGCAGTATTTT.

This clonotype was observed many times. This rearrangement joins TRBV18 to TRBJ2-5; no clear D gene. The germline V gene encodes CDR1 KGHSH and CDR2 LQKENI. V gave up 2 bases and J gave up 3 bases, with 1 base separating them. The CDR3 totals 11 residues. This CDR3 is CASSPEETQYF. The CDR3 nucleotides are TGTGCCAGCTCACCAGAAGAGACCCAGTACTTC. Full variable domain (remainder filled in from reference TRBV18 and TRBJ2-5): NAGVMQNPRHLVRRRGQEARLRCSPMKGHSHVYWYRQLPEEGLKFMVYLQKENIIDESGMPKERFSAEFPKEGPSILRIQQVVRGDSAAYFCASSPEETQYFGPGTRLLVL.

This rearrangement joins TRBV7-8 to TRBJ2-5; D possibly corresponds to TRBD1 (6 bases). The V end was cut by 5 bases, the J end by 4 bases, with 14 bases between. The CDR3 has 14 residues. Germline assignment: CDR1 SGHVS and CDR2 FQNEAQ. CDR3 residues: CASSHRVSGETQYF. In DNA form, the CDR3 reads TGTGCCAGCAGCCACAGGGTTTCCGGAGAGACCCAGTACTTC.

J is TRBJ1-1 and V is TRBV6-5, with 8 positions matching TRBD1. This CDR3 spans 14 amino acids. V was pared by 6 bases and J by 3 bases, with 6 bases of the junction left unmatched. The germline V gene has CDR1 MNHEY and CDR2 SVGAGI. The CDR3 here is CASRKDRDHTEAFF. The CDR3 nucleotides are TGTGCCAGCAGAAAGGACAGGGATCACACTGAAGCTTTCTTT.

The chain couples TRBV5-1 to TRBJ2-7; D unclear. CDR1 SGHRS and CDR2 YFSETQ come from the germline V gene. This CDR3 contains 14 residues. With 2 bases removed from V and 6 bases from J, the gap between germline ends came to 15 bases. CDR3 bases: TGCGCCAGCAGCTTAGCCATCGAGTTCGTCGAGCAGTACTTC. Protein sequence: CASSLAIEFVEQYF.

The chain links TRBV5-4 to TRBJ2-5; a possible D gene is TRBD2 (7 bases). The germline V gene has CDR1 SGHNT and CDR2 YYREEE (reference sequence). The CDR3 is made up of 18 amino acids. V lost 1 base and J 1 base, leaving 20 bases between the germline ends. In DNA, the CDR3 is TGTGCCAGCAGCTTGAGGGGGGGGGCTGACAGGACCCAAGAGACCCAGTACTTC. It codes for CASSLRGGADRTQETQYF.

The sample holds a few counts of this clonotype. J is TRBJ2-3 and V is TRBV2; D is ambiguous. V gave up 5 bases and J gave up 3 bases, with 15 bases separating them. Germline V gene sequence: CDR1 SNHLY, CDR2 FYNNEI. The CDR3 runs to 15 residues. This chain's CDR3 is CASSKHLLGTDTQYF. The CDR3 bases are TGTGCCAGCAGTAAACATCTGCTGGGAACAGATACGCAGTATTTT.

In this sample, this clonotype turned up many times. The CDR3 reads CASSRLAGSGQTQYF. The CDR3, as DNA: TGCGCCAGCAGCCGCCTCGCGGGGTCCGGGCAGACCCAGTACTTC. This chain connects TRBV4-3 to TRBJ2-5; D possibly corresponds to TRBD2 (6 bases). The CDR3 is 15 amino acids. Trimming stripped 4 bases from V and 6 bases from J, with 18 bases between. Germline values: CDR1 LGHNA, CDR2 YSLEER.

This clonotype was counted between two and nine times. The DNA of the CDR3 is TGTGCCAGCAGCGACCTAGATACGCAGTATTTT. Residues: CASSDLDTQYF. The rearrangement links TRBV12-3 or TRBV12-4 to TRBJ2-3; D not certain. Between the trimmed V and J ends, which lost 6 bases and 5 bases, there was a span of 6 bases. The CDR3 spans 11 residues.

V is TRBV3-1 and J is TRBJ1-6, with TRBD1 matching 9 bases. The germline V gene has CDR1 LGHDT and CDR2 YNNKEL (reference sequence). With V trimmed by 1 base and J by 9 bases, 4 bases remained unmatched. The CDR3 runs 15 residues. The CDR3 here is CASSQVYRGRSPLHF. CDR3 in DNA: TGTGCCAGCAGCCAAGTTTACAGGGGGCGTTCACCCCTCCACTTT. The full variable domain, rest sourced from reference TRBV3-1 and TRBJ1-6, is DTAVSQTPKYLVTQMGNDKSIKCEQNLGHDTMYWYKQDSKKFLKIMFSYNNKELIINETVPNRFSPKSPDKAHLNLHINSLELGDSAVYFCASSQVYRGRSPLHFGNGTRLTVT.

A single count supports this clonotype. The CDR3 is CSARPGGVYTDTQYF. As DNA, the CDR3 is TGCAGTGCCCGACCGGGCGGGGTATACACAGATACGCAGTATTTT. The chain uses TRBV20-1 and TRBJ2-3, with D possibly being TRBD2 (6 bases). The length of the CDR3 is 15 residues. V was cut by 6 bases and J by 2 bases, with 18 bases left in between. From germline, CDR1 is DFQATT and CDR2 SNEGSKA (reference sequence).

Ten or more counts support this clonotype. V gene TRBV10-3 combines with J gene TRBJ1-5; the D gene is possibly TRBD1 (5 bases). Looked up from germline, CDR1 is ENHRY and CDR2 is SYGVKD. The CDR3 is 14 residues long. Trimming pared 5 bases from V and 6 bases from J, leaving 14 bases between. The CDR3 coding sequence is TGTGCCATCAGTCAGGGAGCTACCGGTCAGCCCCAGCATTTT. The encoded protein is CAISQGATGQPQHF.

The CDR3 sequence: CASKGDRFTDTQYF. The DNA for the CDR3 is TGTGCCAGTAAAGGAGACAGGTTCACAGATACGCAGTATTTT. This chain uses TRBV19 with TRBJ2-3, with D possibly matching TRBD1 (6 bases). Germline CDR1 is LNHDA and CDR2 is SQIVND (reference sequence). Trimming removed 7 bases from V and 2 bases from J, with 13 bases in between. There are 14 residues in the CDR3.

Only a few counts were recorded for this clonotype. The chain employs TRBV7-9 and TRBJ2-7; D might be TRBD1 (6 bases). The germline gives CDR1 SEHNR, CDR2 FQNEAQ (reference sequence). This CDR3 is 17 amino acids long. Trimming shortened V by 1 base and J by 2 bases, and 18 bases separated the two germline ends. The CDR3 DNA is TGTGCCAGCAGCTTAGAGGCTTTCGTTAGGACAGCCTACGAGCAGTACTTC. It is translated as CASSLEAFVRTAYEQYF.

The table lists this clonotype with a few counts. The chain carries TRBV7-2 and TRBJ1-5, with TRBD1 matching over 7 bases. CDR1 SGHTA and CDR2 FQGNSA come from the germline V gene. J was trimmed by 1 base and V by 1 base; bases with no gene match: 4. This CDR3 region has 16 residues. CDR3 loop: CASSLGQGTSNQPQHF. DNA of the CDR3: TGTGCCAGCAGCTTAGGACAGGGCACAAGCAATCAGCCCCAGCATTTT.

The chain combines TRBV20-1 with TRBJ2-3, with no clear D. V was cut by 1 base and J by 2 bases, with 16 bases left in between. Germline loops: CDR1 DFQATT, CDR2 SNEGSKA (reference sequence). The CDR3 has 16 amino acids. CDR3 in DNA: TGCAGTGCTAGAGCTCCAGGACGCACCTTCACAGATACGCAGTATTTT. This encodes CSARAPGRTFTDTQYF.

The chain joins TRBV20-1 to TRBJ1-5; D unclear. CDR3 size: 14 residues. Germline CDR1 reads DFQATT; CDR2 reads SNEGSKA (reference sequence). Trimming took 6 bases from V and 0 from J, leaving 12 bases between them. CDR3 sequence (DNA): TGCAGTGCGAAGTCGGGGATTAGCAATCAGCCCCAGCATTTT. Its protein product is CSAKSGISNQPQHF.